The clone carrying this TCR beta chain came up a few times. Its specificity is unknown. It was template switching that added a universal primer site, and there were unique molecular identifiers on the cDNA. A single record per CDR3 protein comes from TCRdb applying MiXCR to the 5' RACE reads. The data show 420,000 or so distinct CDR3 sequences, approximately 17% seen once. This record belongs to a study of identical twins. Losses at the gene ends were 0 bases for V and 7 bases for J; bases not matched to a gene: 6. CDR3 size: 16 residues. In germline, CDR1 is SGHRS, CDR2 YFSETQ. General study findings and limits: Abundant beta clonotypes from cord blood had fewer insertions, unlike memory repertoires, which showed none. Excess twin sharing in beta out-of-frame sequences was weaker. Out-of-frame TCR alpha sharing in monozygotic twins exceeded recombination model predictions.

The rearrangement links TRBV5-1 to TRBJ2-3; TRBD1 agrees at 12 bases. Sequencing input: naive T cells sorted from blood. The sequence was obtained from a man aged 50-59 years in good health. The CDR3 coding sequence is TGCGCCAGCAGCTTGGCCGTGGGACAGGGGGCCAATACGCAGTATTTT. Translating it yields CASSLAVGQGANTQYF. The whole variable domain, filled in from reference TRBV5-1 and TRBJ2-3, reads KAGVTQTPRYLIKTRGQQVTLSCSPISGHRSVSWYQQTPGQGLQFLFEYFSETQRNKGNFPGRFSGRQFSNSRSEMNVSTLELGDSALYLCASSLAVGQGANTQYFGPGTRLTVL.